Shown below are 22 T cell receptor beta chains from a single sample sequenced in a study of cytomegalovirus exposure and HLA in healthy donors (dated by TCRdb to 2016 to 2017). Library construction relied on the immunoSEQ multiplex PCR assay. The multiplex PCR relied on a mix of 60 forward primers for TCR Vbeta segments and 13 reverse primers for TCR Jbeta segments. This immuneACCESS table, as held by TCRdb, lists in-frame sequences with V and J called but not all clones. Of the missing ones, under half trace to an unresolved V gene in checked studies; the others have no known cause. For this sample the table gives about 120,000 clones, of which around 74% were detected only once. Clones ranked in the top ten supply roughly 31% of the sample. The sample taken for sequencing was PBMCs. Receptors originate from a man in his sixties in good health and CMV-seropositive.

The genes are TRBV4-1 and TRBJ2-2, with TRBD1 matching over 11 bases. The germline CDR1 and CDR2 sequences are MGHRA and YSYEKL. Trimming at V came to 3 bases and at J to 5 bases, leaving 5 bases not matched to a gene. This CDR3 has 16 amino acids. This CDR3 reads CASSQKGQGGTGELFF. DNA of the CDR3: TGCGCCAGCAGCCAGAAGGGACAGGGGGGTACCGGGGAGCTGTTTTTT.

The rearrangement joins TRBV2 to TRBJ2-1; 11 bases match TRBD2. The germline V gene has CDR1 SNHLY and CDR2 FYNNEI. V gave up 5 bases and J gave up 2 bases; unmatched junction bases: 5. This CDR3 has 16 residues. The CDR3 DNA sequence: TGTGCCAGCAGTTTAGCGGGGGGGGTTGCCTACAATGAGCAGTTCTTC. Translation: CASSLAGGVAYNEQFF.

The chain uses TRBV7-3 and TRBJ1-1; possible D gene TRBD1, 6 bases. V was trimmed by 2 bases and J by 5 bases, leaving 15 bases between them. The CDR3 is 15 amino acids. Germline values: CDR1 SGHTA, CDR2 FQGTGA. The CDR3 sequence: CASSLSGGSDTEAFF. The CDR3 DNA reads TGTGCCAGCAGCTTATCGGGGGGCAGTGATACTGAAGCTTTCTTT.

The chain recombines TRBV5-6 with TRBJ1-1; TRBD1 agrees at 8 bases. Per the germline V gene, CDR1 is SGHDT and CDR2 is YYEEEE. V was pared by 0 bases and J by 6 bases, with 4 bases of the junction left unmatched. The CDR3 spans 14 residues. The CDR3 protein is CASSLGQGTAEAFF. CDR3 DNA: TGTGCCAGCAGCTTGGGACAGGGGACCGCTGAAGCTTTCTTT.

The chain combines TRBV5-6 with TRBJ2-3, with 7 bases aligning to TRBD2. CDR3 length: 14 residues. The trim removed 2 bases at V and 5 bases at J, leaving 5 bases unmatched. Germline V gives CDR1 SGHDT, CDR2 YYEEEE. Here the CDR3 DNA reads TGTGCCAGCAGCTTAGCGGGGTGGGGAGATACGCAGTATTTT. It is translated as CASSLAGWGDTQYF.

CDR3 amino acids: CASRRTTGGGNQPQHF. The CDR3 DNA sequence: TGTGCCAGCAGGCGGACCACAGGGGGCGGTAATCAGCCCCAGCATTTT. This chain joins TRBV27 and TRBJ1-5; TRBD1 agrees at 9 bases. The CDR3 is 16 amino acids. Germline lookup yields CDR1 MNHEY and CDR2 SMNVEV (reference sequence). V lost 6 bases to trimming and J lost 4 bases; unmatched junction nucleotides: 10.

The chain links TRBV18 to TRBJ2-1; 7 bases line up with TRBD1. Germline CDR1 KGHSH, CDR2 LQKENI. After removal of 3 bases from V and 5 bases from J, the junction contained 13 bases not matched to a gene. The CDR3 has 17 residues. This CDR3 reads CASSPILAGTANNEQFF. The CDR3 nucleotides read TGTGCCAGCTCACCGATTCTAGCCGGGACAGCCAACAATGAGCAGTTCTTC. Drawing the rest from reference TRBV18 and TRBJ2-1, the complete variable domain is NAGVMQNPRHLVRRRGQEARLRCSPMKGHSHVYWYRQLPEEGLKFMVYLQKENIIDESGMPKERFSAEFPKEGPSILRIQQVVRGDSAAYFCASSPILAGTANNEQFFGPGTRLTVL.

The V and J genes are TRBV11-2 and TRBJ2-2; D is unresolved. Germline values: CDR1 SGHAT, CDR2 FQNNGV. CDR3 size: 14 residues. The V and J ends lost 4 bases and 7 bases respectively, with 13 bases between them. This chain's CDR3 is CASSSLEKDGELFF. CDR3 sequence (DNA): TGTGCCAGCAGCTCCCTAGAAAAGGACGGGGAGCTGTTTTTT.

This clone came up once. The chain uses TRBV11-1 and TRBJ2-7, with D possibly matching TRBD1 (6 bases). In germline, CDR1 is SGHAT, CDR2 FQDESV (reference sequence). This CDR3 is built from 13 residues. Trimming removed 6 bases at V and 5 bases at J, with 14 bases between. DNA of the CDR3: TGTGCCAGCAGATTACAGGGAACCCACGAGCAGTACTTC. Protein product: CASRLQGTHEQYF.

This clone was counted once. The chain has TRBV7-6 and TRBJ2-3, with 7 positions matching TRBD1. Germline CDR1 and CDR2: SGHVS and FNYEAQ. The CDR3 loop spans 15 amino acids. Germline trimming cut 6 bases from V and 7 bases from J; bases unmatched to any gene: 13. In DNA form, the CDR3 reads TGTGCCAGCAGACCCCTTGGTCGCAGGGGGAATACGCAGTATTTT. It is translated as CASRPLGRRGNTQYF.

V and J are TRBV21-1 and TRBJ1-4; the table gives TRBD1 as D, unverified against the DNA. TRBV21-1 is an annotated pseudogene. This CDR3 spans 15 amino acids. CDR3 nucleotide sequence: TGTGCCAGCAGCATAGAGACAGGGTGGGGAGAAAAACTGTTTTTT. It yields the protein CASSIETGWGEKLFF.

In this sample, this clone turned up a few times. The J gene is TRBJ2-5, the V gene TRBV2; D might be TRBD1 (6 bases). Germline assignment: CDR1 SNHLY and CDR2 FYNNEI. Between the trimmed V and J ends, which lost 8 bases and 5 bases, there was a span of 12 bases. CDR3 length: 12 residues. The CDR3, as DNA: TGTGCCAGCGGACCCAGGGGTGAGACCCAGTACTTC. Its translation: CASGPRGETQYF.

The J gene is TRBJ2-1, the V gene TRBV19; 7 bases match TRBD1. CDR1 and CDR2 from the germline V gene are LNHDA and SQIVND (reference sequence). This CDR3 spans 17 amino acids. With 4 bases clipped from V and 3 bases from J, the junction kept 12 bases outside the gene matches. CDR3 bases: TGTGCCAGTAGTAAGGGCCCCGGGACAGCCGTCTACAATGAGCAGTTCTTC. It specifies CASSKGPGTAVYNEQFF.

Only a few counts were recorded for this clone. The V and J genes are TRBV5-1 and TRBJ2-5; TRBD2 might be the D (6 bases). The CDR3 runs 18 residues. Germline V lookup: CDR1 SGHRS, CDR2 YFSETQ. Trimming took 1 base from V and 3 from J, leaving 22 bases between them. This CDR3 is CASSLFQQSAWGEETQYF. In DNA, the CDR3 is TGCGCCAGCAGCTTGTTCCAACAGAGCGCATGGGGGGAAGAGACCCAGTACTTC.

V usage is TRBV2 and J usage is TRBJ2-7, with a possible D match to TRBD1 (5 bases). Germline CDR1 and CDR2: SNHLY and FYNNEI. CDR3 length: 13 amino acids. Trimming cost V 1 base and J 3 bases, with 7 bases left between them. CDR3 bases: TGTGCCAGCAGTGAAGGACAGCTCTACGAGCAGTACTTC. As protein: CASSEGQLYEQYF. The full variable domain, completed using reference TRBV2 and TRBJ2-7, is EPEVTQTPSHQVTQMGQEVILRCVPISNHLYFYWYRQILGQKVEFLVSFYNNEISEKSEIFDDQFSVERPDGSNFTLKIRSTKLEDSAMYFCASSEGQLYEQYFGPGTRLTVT.

V and J are TRBV19 and TRBJ2-5; 8 bases are shared with TRBD1. The J call is doubtful: the DNA matches TRBJ2-7 better. The CDR3 is made up of 15 amino acids. CDR1 and CDR2 (germline): LNHDA, SQIVND (reference sequence). This chain's CDR3 is CASSIRDRMEYEQYF. Written as DNA, the CDR3 is TGTGCCAGTAGTATCCGGGACAGGATGGAGTACGAGCAGTACTTC.

About this clone itself: A far larger clone is off by one base, so a read error is likely. V is TRBV5-8 and J is TRBJ2-2, with 7 positions matching TRBD2. V lost 4 bases, J lost 5 bases, and 11 bases stayed unmatched. Germline V gene sequence: CDR1 SGHTS, CDR2 YDEGEE. This CDR3 contains 16 residues. In nucleotides, the CDR3 is TGTGCCAGCAGCGGTGTAGGAACTAGCGAAACCGGGGAGCTGTTTTTT. It encodes CASSGVGTSETGELFF. Complete variable domain (other parts from reference TRBV5-8 and TRBJ2-2): EAGVTQSPTHLIKTRGQQATLRCSPISGHTSVYWYQQALGLGLQFLLWYDEGEERNRGNFPPRFSGRQFPNYSSELNVNALELEDSALYLCASSGVGTSETGELFFGEGSRLTVL.

Note on this clone: Other DNA sequences of this sample code for an identical CDR3. In nucleotides, the CDR3 is TGCGCCAGCAGCTTGGCGGGGACAGGGGGCGACGAGCAGTACTTC. Protein sequence: CASSLAGTGGDEQYF. The genes are TRBV5-1 and TRBJ2-7; the match to TRBD1 covers 12 bases. The CDR3 covers 15 residues. V lost 0 bases, J lost 5 bases, and 3 bases stayed unmatched. The germline V gene encodes CDR1 SGHRS and CDR2 YFSETQ.

The chain carries TRBV4-1 and TRBJ1-1, with D tentatively TRBD1 (5 bases). V was shortened by 2 bases and J by 0 bases, with 10 bases between the two germline ends. Germline values: CDR1 MGHRA, CDR2 YSYEKL. The CDR3 has 15 amino acids. CDR3 protein: CASSQLDSMNTEAFF. As DNA, the CDR3 is TGCGCCAGCAGCCAACTAGACAGCATGAACACTGAAGCTTTCTTT.

This clone was observed a few times. Sequence at one end of the junction differs from germline and may be a read error. V gene TRBV7-3 combines with J gene TRBJ2-1, with D perhaps TRBD1 (6 bases). From germline, CDR1 is SGHTA and CDR2 FQGTGA. This CDR3 is built from 12 residues. CDR3 sequence: CASSHLDRSPVF. Here the CDR3 DNA reads TGTGCCAGCAGCCATCTGGACAGATCCCCAGTCTTC.

The V and J genes are TRBV30 and TRBJ2-6; D gene uncertain. Trimming cost V 2 bases and J 0 bases, with 5 bases left between them. Germline loops: CDR1 GTSNPN, CDR2 SVGIG (reference sequence). There are 14 residues in the CDR3. DNA for the CDR3: TGTGCCTGGAGTTCCGGCTCTGGGGCCAACGTCCTGACTTTC. Translation: CAWSSGSGANVLTF. The variable domain in full, completed from reference TRBV30 and TRBJ2-6, reads SQTIHQWPATLVQPVGSPLSLECTVEGTSNPNLYWYRQAAGRGLQLLFYSVGIGQISSEVPQNLSASRPQDRQFILSSKKLLLSDSGFYLCAWSSGSGANVLTFGAGSRLTVL.

This chain links TRBV5-4 with TRBJ1-5; D unclear. The CDR3 runs to 13 residues. V lost 4 bases to trimming and J lost 3 bases, with 8 bases between them. Germline CDR1 and CDR2: SGHNT and YYREEE (reference sequence). The CDR3 nucleotides are TGTGCCAGCAGCCCGGGTCTCAATCAGCCCCAGCATTTT. This encodes CASSPGLNQPQHF.